Detailed here is one T cell receptor beta chain. Its antigen is as yet unknown. This sample stems from a study of cytomegalovirus exposure and HLA in healthy donors. The PCR employed 60 Vbeta primers together with 13 Jbeta primers. Authors' processing steps: Later analysis identified roughly 82 million unique TCR beta chains, around 10 million shared. TCRdb's copy holds only in-frame clones and misses some; the assay was immunoSEQ multiplex PCR. That table is the source of V, J and clone size, and D and trimming were worked out from the DNA. Its clone listing holds around 71,000 clones. The germline gives CDR1 MRHNA, CDR2 SNTAGT. The V end was cut by 5 bases, the J end by 4 bases, with 14 bases between. The CDR3 runs 14 residues. Study-wide results and limits: As a later analysis showed, several of the most significant clusters appeared to be linked to common viral pathogens. The CMV antigen specificity of a few CMV-associated chains was confirmed through in vitro analysis. Per published reports, the classifier diagnosed cytomegalovirus status with high specificity and sensitivity.

This receptor was obtained from a young woman in good health and CMV-seronegative. The specimen was PBMCs. V usage is TRBV6-4 and J usage is TRBJ1-2; D is perhaps TRBD1 (5 bases). The CDR3: CASSFRAPSYGYTF. DNA for the CDR3: TGTGCCAGCAGTTTCAGGGCCCCCAGCTATGGCTACACCTTC.